The clone carrying this T cell receptor (beta chain) showed up just a few times. Its matching antigen is unknown. The entry originates in a study of T cell responses to AZD1222 COVID-19 vaccine. General study points: The donors showed a predominance of white British ancestry and of females, with possible underestimation of clonal diversity. Every sample of the repertoires postdated the peak T cell response. Reports say nearly half of spike-specific TCRs go after unmutated variant regions. Only a handful of AZD1222 recipients, several in all, had baseline seropositivity.

Using immunoSEQ multiplex PCR, the repertoire was profiled, and TCRdb retains in-frame clones only, with some absent. The profile shows about 180,000 clones, approximately 90% of them singletons. The sequencing here drew on peripheral blood, taken on day 0 of AZD1222 vaccination. This sequence originates from an adult in good health.

CDR3 amino acids: CASSYGKIIESRRTDQETQYF. Here the CDR3 DNA reads TGTGCCAGCAGTTACGGGAAAATTATAGAGTCCCGAAGGACAGACCAAGAGACCCAGTACTTC. The chain carries TRBV6-2 or TRBV6-3 and TRBJ2-5; TRBD1 might be the D (6 bases). The V end was cut by 2 bases, the J end by 0 bases, with 28 bases between. CDR1 and CDR2 (germline): MNHEY, SVGEGT. The CDR3 is made up of 21 amino acids.